The present T cell receptor (beta chain) was sequenced within a study of T cells after yellow fever vaccination. Broader study findings: Among primary-vaccination clones, most reappeared after the booster, at 95% to 96% for CD4 and around 91% for CD8. Clonotype sharing between CD4 and CD8 compartments was small.

Germline CDR1 is DFQATT and CDR2 is SNEGSKA (reference sequence). The CDR3 has 12 residues. V was shortened by 0 bases and J by 3 bases, with 6 bases between the two germline ends. Template switching by 5'RACE produced TCR cDNA, adding a universal primer site and UMIs. Each CDR3 protein is one row after TCRdb ran MiXCR on the 5' RACE reads. The sample includes 550,000 to 750,000 distinct CDR3 sequences, around an eighth of them seen just once. Regarding this clonotype: Its antigen is unidentified.

The clonotype comes from a man aged 30 to 39 who received the YFV17D yellow fever vaccine. This sample comprised PBMCs, obtained on the day of the yellow fever booster vaccination. This chain links TRBV20-1 with TRBJ2-7; D is unresolved. The CDR3, as DNA: TGCAGTGCTAGAGATAACAACTACGAGCAGTACTTC. It is translated as CSARDNNYEQYF.